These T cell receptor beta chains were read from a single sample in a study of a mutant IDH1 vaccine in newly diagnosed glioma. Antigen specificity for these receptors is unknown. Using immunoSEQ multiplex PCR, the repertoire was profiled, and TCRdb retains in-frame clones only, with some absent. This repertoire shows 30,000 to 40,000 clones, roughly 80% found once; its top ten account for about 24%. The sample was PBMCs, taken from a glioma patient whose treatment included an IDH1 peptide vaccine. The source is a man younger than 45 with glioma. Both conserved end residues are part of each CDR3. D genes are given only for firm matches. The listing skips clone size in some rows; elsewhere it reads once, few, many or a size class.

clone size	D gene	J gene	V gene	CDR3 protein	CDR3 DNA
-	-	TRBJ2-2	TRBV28	CASSFTGELFF	TGTGCCAGCAGTTTCACCGGGGAGCTGTTTTTT
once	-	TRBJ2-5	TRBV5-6	CASSSGETQYF	TGTGCCAGCAGCTCCGGGGAGACCCAGTACTTC
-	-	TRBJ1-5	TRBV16	CASSPVEVGVLGNQPQHF	TGTGCCAGCAGCCCCGTAGAAGTCGGGGTCTTAGGCAATCAGCCCCAGCATTTT
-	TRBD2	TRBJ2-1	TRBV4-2	CASSQGTSLYNEQFF	TGTGCCAGCAGCCAAGGGACTAGCCTATACAATGAGCAGTTCTTC
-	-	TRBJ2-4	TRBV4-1	CASSQERALDIQYF	TGCGCCAGCAGCCAAGAGAGAGCCTTGGACATTCAGTACTTC
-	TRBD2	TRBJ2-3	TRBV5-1	CASSSNREGSDTQYF	TGCGCCAGCAGCTCCAATCGGGAGGGCTCAGATACGCAGTATTTT
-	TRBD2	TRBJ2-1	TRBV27	CASSYRGGHHEQFF	TGTGCCAGCAGTTACCGGGGGGGACACCATGAGCAGTTCTTC
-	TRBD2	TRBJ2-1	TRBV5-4	CASSLSSGGSYNEQFF	TGTGCCAGCAGCTTGTCTAGCGGGGGTAGTTACAATGAGCAGTTCTTC
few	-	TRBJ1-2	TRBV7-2	CASSLDRDIGGYTF	TGTGCCAGCAGCTTAGACAGGGACATCGGTGGCTACACCTTC
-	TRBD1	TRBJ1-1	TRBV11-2	CASSPSQGVEAFF	TGTGCCAGCAGCCCCAGCCAGGGGGTTGAAGCTTTCTTT
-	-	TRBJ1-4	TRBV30	CAWNRGATNEKLFF	TGTGCCTGGAACAGAGGTGCAACTAATGAAAAACTGTTTTTT
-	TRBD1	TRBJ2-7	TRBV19	CASSIGGQVYEQYF	TGTGCCAGTAGTATCGGGGGACAGGTCTACGAGCAGTACTTC
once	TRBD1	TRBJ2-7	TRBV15	CATSTRTGAYEQYF	TGTGCCACCAGCACCCGGACAGGCGCCTACGAGCAGTACTTC
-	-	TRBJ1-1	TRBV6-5	CASSYGGGTEAFF	TGTGCCAGCAGTTACGGAGGTGGCACTGAAGCTTTCTTT
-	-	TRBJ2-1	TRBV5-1	CASSPSAIGAEQFF	TGCGCCAGCAGCCCATCGGCCATTGGCGCTGAGCAGTTCTTC
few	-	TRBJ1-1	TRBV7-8	CASSQPVLAEAFF	TGTGCCAGCAGCCAGCCCGTGTTGGCTGAAGCTTTCTTT
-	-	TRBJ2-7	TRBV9	CASSRLGYEQYF	TGTGCCAGCTCTCGGTTGGGGTACGAGCAGTACTTC
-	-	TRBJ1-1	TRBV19	CASSTPRGVRTEAFF	TGTGCCAGTAGTACCCCCCGGGGAGTAAGAACTGAAGCTTTCTTT
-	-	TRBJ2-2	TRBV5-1	CASSGGLANTGELFF	TGCGCCAGCTCAGGGGGACTTGCGAACACCGGGGAGCTGTTTTTT
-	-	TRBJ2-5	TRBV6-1	CASSDWGRKETQYF	TGTGCCAGCAGTGATTGGGGGCGGAAGGAGACCCAGTACTTC
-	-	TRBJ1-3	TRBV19	CASSTVRETGNTIYF	TGTGCCAGTAGTACCGTCAGGGAAACTGGAAACACCATATATTTT
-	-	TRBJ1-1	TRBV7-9	CASSLSTERATEAFF	TGTGCCAGCAGCCTATCGACAGAACGGGCCACTGAAGCTTTCTTT
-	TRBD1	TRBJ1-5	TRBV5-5	CASSPRTGGAGEPQHF	TGTGCCAGCAGCCCCCGGACAGGGGGCGCGGGGGAGCCCCAGCATTTT
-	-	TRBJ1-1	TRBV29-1	CSGTGWKGTEAFF	TGCAGCGGTACAGGGTGGAAGGGCACTGAAGCTTTCTTT